This is a list of T cell receptor beta chains from one sample in a study of control samples from healthy donors and cancer patients. TCRdb's table, derived via immunoSEQ multiplex PCR, lists solely in-frame clones and lacks some. The sample consists of roughly 400,000 clones, around 90% of them appearing once. Material for sequencing was PBMCs. Receptors originate from a man aged 35 to 55 with head and neck cancer. The CDR3 runs from the conserved cysteine through the conserved F or W. D genes are given only for firm matches. Clone sizes are given selectively: once, few, many, or a class where the clone is expanded.

15	TRBD1	TRBV9	-	TRBJ2-3	TGTGCCAGCAGCGTAGGGACAGGGTCCCCACATACGCAGTATTTT	CASSVGTGSPHTQYF
16	-	TRBV6-4	-	TRBJ2-3	TGTGCCAGCAGTGACTCGAACAGGGGAGGGACAGATACGCAGTATTTT	CASSDSNRGGTDTQYF
15	-	TRBV28	-	TRBJ2-7	TGTGCCAGCAGTTCACCCGGACAGAGCTCCTACGAGCAGTACTTC	CASSSPGQSSYEQYF
17	-	TRBV19	-	TRBJ2-2	TGTGCCAGTAGTATAGATGGGGCAGGGTCGAACACCGGGGAGCTGTTTTTT	CASSIDGAGSNTGELFF
13	-	TRBV14	few	TRBJ1-6	TGTGCCAGCAGCCAAGCGGGGGGATCACCCCTCCACTTT	CASSQAGGSPLHF
15	TRBD1	TRBV10-3	-	TRBJ1-1	TGTGCCATCAGTGAGCCGGGACAGGGAAGCACTGAAGCTTTCTTT	CAISEPGQGSTEAFF
10	-	TRBV29-1	-	TRBJ2-5	TGCAGCGCATCGGAAGAGACCCAGTACTTC	CSASEETQYF
13	-	TRBV12-3/TRBV12-4	-	TRBJ2-4	TGTGCCAGCAGTTTAGGGTCAGGAAACATTCAGTACTTC	CASSLGSGNIQYF
19	TRBD1	TRBV19	-	TRBJ1-5	TGTGCCAGTAGTACCCTCGCATGGACAGGTTTAGGCAGCAATCAGCCCCAGCATTTT	CASSTLAWTGLGSNQPQHF
17	-	TRBV6-2/TRBV6-3	few	TRBJ2-2	TGTGCCAGCAGCCTAACTCCCGGGGTAGGGAACACCGGGGAGCTGTTTTTT	CASSLTPGVGNTGELFF
14	TRBD2	TRBV2	-	TRBJ2-5	TGTGCCAGAAAACTAGCGGCTAGTCAAGAGACCCAGTACTTC	CARKLAASQETQYF
23	TRBD2	TRBV19	-	TRBJ2-1	TGTGCCAGTAGTATAGGAGGGACAGATTGGACTAGCGAGTTGGCGTATTATTACAATGAGCAGTTCTTC	CASSIGGTDWTSELAYYYNEQFF
15	-	TRBV7-8	-	TRBJ2-2	TGTGCCAGCAGCTTAGTAGGTGGGGCGGCCGGGGAGCTGTTTTTT	CASSLVGGAAGELFF
17	TRBD2	TRBV5-1	-	TRBJ2-1	TGCGCCAGCAGCTCATCCCCCCGGACTAGCGGAGAGCCTGAGCAGTTCTTC	CASSSSPRTSGEPEQFF
14	TRBD1	TRBV5-1	-	TRBJ1-2	TGCGCCAGCAGCCGGGACAGGGGGGAGTATGGCTACACCTTC	CASSRDRGEYGYTF
12	-	TRBV7-2	-	TRBJ2-3	TGTGCCAGCAGCTATAGCACAGATACGCAGTATTTT	CASSYSTDTQYF
16	TRBD1	TRBV6-4	-	TRBJ2-6	TGTGCCAGCAGTGCTCAGGGGGCGCCTGGGGCCAACGTCCTGACTTTC	CASSAQGAPGANVLTF
15	-	TRBV27	-	TRBJ2-5	TGTGCCAGCAGCCTCGGCAGACAAAGCCAAGAGACCCAGTACTTC	CASSLGRQSQETQYF
14	TRBD1	TRBV24-1	-	TRBJ2-5	TGTGCCACCAGTGCCATGGACAGGGAAGAGACCCAGTACTTC	CATSAMDREETQYF
16	-	TRBV7-2	-	TRBJ2-1	TGTGCCAGCAGCTTAGCGGTCGGTAGCGCCTACAATGAGCAGTTCTTC	CASSLAVGSAYNEQFF
15	-	TRBV9	-	TRBJ2-3	TGTGCCAGCAGCAGCCCCGGGTCTAGCACAGATACGCAGTATTTT	CASSSPGSSTDTQYF
19	TRBD2	TRBV7-2	-	TRBJ2-3	TGTGCCAGCAGCTCCCTAGCGGGGGGGCCAGGGTTGTTGACAGATACGCAGTATTTT	CASSSLAGGPGLLTDTQYF
14	-	TRBV12-5	-	TRBJ2-5	TGTGCTAGTGGTTTGTTCGGGGCCCAAGAGACCCAGTACTTC	CASGLFGAQETQYF
13	-	TRBV28	-	TRBJ1-1	TGTGCCAGCTTTAGGGCCATGAACACTGAAGCTTTCTTT	CASFRAMNTEAFF
15	TRBD1	TRBV19	once	TRBJ1-2	TGTGCCAGTAGTATGGGATTGGGGGACAGCTATGGCTACACCTTC	CASSMGLGDSYGYTF
14	-	TRBV10-1	-	TRBJ2-7	TGCGCCAGCAGTGAGTCCGGCAGAAACTACGAGCAGTACTTC	CASSESGRNYEQYF
17	-	TRBV4-3	few	TRBJ1-4	TGCGCCAGCAGCCAAGACCTAGGGGAGGGCTTTAGGGAAAAACTGTTTTTT	CASSQDLGEGFREKLFF
15	TRBD1	TRBV27	-	TRBJ1-1	TGTGCCAGCAGTGGACAGGGGGCAATTATAACTGAAGCTTTCTTT	CASSGQGAIITEAFF
13	-	TRBV4-1	-	TRBJ1-5	TGCGCCAGCAGCCAACAGGGGAATCAGCCCCAGCATTTT	CASSQQGNQPQHF
13	-	TRBV29-1	-	TRBJ1-2	TGCAGCGAGCGGACGGGACCGATGTATGGCTACACCTTC	CSERTGPMYGYTF
15	-	TRBV5-8	once	TRBJ1-2	TGTGCCAGCAGCTCCGGGACGAGCGGTCGCTATGGCTACACCTTC	CASSSGTSGRYGYTF
15	TRBD2	TRBV6-5	-	TRBJ2-1	TGTGCCAGCAGAGCCGTTAGCGGGAGATACAATGAGCAGTTCTTC	CASRAVSGRYNEQFF
15	-	TRBV27	-	TRBJ2-1	TGTGCCAGCAGTCTCGTGATCCCTACCGACAATGAGCAGTTCTTC	CASSLVIPTDNEQFF
14	-	TRBV5-6	-	TRBJ1-2	TGTGCCAGCAGCTTAGGGGGTCTTGACTATGGCTACACCTTC	CASSLGGLDYGYTF
15	TRBD2	TRBV30	-	TRBJ2-3	TGTGCCTGGAAAGCGGGACTAGGAGTTAGGGATACGCAGTATTTT	CAWKAGLGVRDTQYF
16	-	TRBV11-2	-	TRBJ1-4	TGTGCCAGCAGCCCCCCGTCAGGGCCAACTAATGAAAAACTGTTTTTT	CASSPPSGPTNEKLFF
19	-	TRBV4-1	once	TRBJ2-3	TGCGCCAGCAGCCGAAAGGGACCGCCCGATCCCACTAGCACAGATACGCAGTATTTT	CASSRKGPPDPTSTDTQYF
16	-	TRBV5-1	-	TRBJ2-6	TGCGCCAGCAGCTTGGACGGCAGGGCTGGGGCCAACGTCCTGACTTTC	CASSLDGRAGANVLTF
16	TRBD1	TRBV5-6	few	TRBJ2-7	TGTGCCAGCAGCTTGGAACAGGGGGAAATCGTCTACGAGCAGTACTTC	CASSLEQGEIVYEQYF
15	TRBD2	TRBV7-9	-	TRBJ2-5	TGTGCCAGCAGCAAGGGGACTAGCAGCCAAGAGACCCAGTACTTC	CASSKGTSSQETQYF
16	TRBD2	TRBV2	-	TRBJ2-1	TGTGCCAGCAGTGAGGCTCTAGCGGGAGGGCGCAATGAGCAGTTCTTC	CASSEALAGGRNEQFF
13	-	TRBV24-1	-	TRBJ1-2	TGTGCCACCAGTGATGGATCGTTCTATGGCTACACCTTC	CATSDGSFYGYTF